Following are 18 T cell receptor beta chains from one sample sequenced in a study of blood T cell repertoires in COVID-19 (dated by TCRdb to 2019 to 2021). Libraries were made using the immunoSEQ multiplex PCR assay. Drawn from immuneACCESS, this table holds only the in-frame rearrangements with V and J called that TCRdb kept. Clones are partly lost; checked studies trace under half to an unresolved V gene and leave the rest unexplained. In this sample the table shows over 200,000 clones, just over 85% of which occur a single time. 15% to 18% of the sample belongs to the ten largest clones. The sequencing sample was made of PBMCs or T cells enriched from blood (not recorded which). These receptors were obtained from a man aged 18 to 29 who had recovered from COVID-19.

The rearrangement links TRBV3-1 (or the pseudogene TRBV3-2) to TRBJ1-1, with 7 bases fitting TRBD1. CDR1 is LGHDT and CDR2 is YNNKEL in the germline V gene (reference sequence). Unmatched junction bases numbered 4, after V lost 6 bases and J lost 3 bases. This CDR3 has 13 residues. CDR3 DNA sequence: TGTGCCAGCAGTGGTACAGGGGACACTGAAGCTTTCTTT. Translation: CASSGTGDTEAFF.

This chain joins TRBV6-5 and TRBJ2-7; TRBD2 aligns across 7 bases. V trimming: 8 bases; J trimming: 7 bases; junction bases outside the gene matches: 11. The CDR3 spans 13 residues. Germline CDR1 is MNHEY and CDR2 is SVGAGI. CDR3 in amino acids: CASFPPGLGEQYF. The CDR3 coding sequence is TGTGCCAGCTTCCCCCCCGGACTAGGGGAGCAGTACTTC.

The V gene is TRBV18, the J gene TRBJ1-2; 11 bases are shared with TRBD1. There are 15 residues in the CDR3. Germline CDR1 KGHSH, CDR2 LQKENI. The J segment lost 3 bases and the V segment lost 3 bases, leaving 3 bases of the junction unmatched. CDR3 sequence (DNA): TGTGCCAGCTCACCGGGACAGGGGGATTACTATGGCTACACCTTC. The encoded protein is CASSPGQGDYYGYTF.

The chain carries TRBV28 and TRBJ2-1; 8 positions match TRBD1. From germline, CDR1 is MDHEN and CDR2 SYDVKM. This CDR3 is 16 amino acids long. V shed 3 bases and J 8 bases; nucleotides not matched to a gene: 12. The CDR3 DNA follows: TGTGCCAGCAGTTTCTCAGGGCAGGGGGCACGGGATGAGCAGTTCTTC. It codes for CASSFSGQGARDEQFF. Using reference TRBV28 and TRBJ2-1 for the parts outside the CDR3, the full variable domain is DVKVTQSSRYLVKRTGEKVFLECVQDMDHENMFWYRQDPGLGLRLIYFSYDVKMKEKGDIPEGYSVSREKKERFSLILESASTNQTSMYLCASSFSGQGARDEQFFGPGTRLTVL.

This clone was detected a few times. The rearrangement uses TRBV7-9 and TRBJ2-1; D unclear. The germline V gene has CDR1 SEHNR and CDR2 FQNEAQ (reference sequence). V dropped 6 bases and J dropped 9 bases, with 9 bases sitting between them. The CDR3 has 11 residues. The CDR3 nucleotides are TGTGCCAGCAGTCCACTCATTGAGCAGTTCTTC. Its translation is CASSPLIEQFF.

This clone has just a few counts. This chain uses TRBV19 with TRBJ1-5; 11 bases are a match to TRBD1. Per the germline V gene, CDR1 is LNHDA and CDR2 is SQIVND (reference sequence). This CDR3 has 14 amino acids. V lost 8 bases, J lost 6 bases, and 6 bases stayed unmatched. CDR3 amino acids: CASGPGQGVQPQHF. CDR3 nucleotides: TGTGCCAGTGGACCGGGACAGGGGGTTCAGCCCCAGCATTTT.

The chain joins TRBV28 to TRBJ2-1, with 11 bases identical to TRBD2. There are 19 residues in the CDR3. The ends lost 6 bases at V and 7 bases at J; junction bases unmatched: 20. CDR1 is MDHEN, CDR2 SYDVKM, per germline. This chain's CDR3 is CASSRRPRSPGLAANEQFF. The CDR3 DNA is TGTGCCAGCAGCCGTCGACCCCGCTCACCGGGACTAGCGGCTAATGAGCAGTTCTTC.

The CDR3 sequence is CASSHPGQGFYGYTF. DNA of the CDR3: TGTGCCAGCAGCCACCCAGGACAGGGGTTCTATGGCTACACCTTC. The chain joins TRBV3-1 (or the pseudogene TRBV3-2) to TRBJ1-2; the match to TRBD1 covers 9 bases. Germline loops: CDR1 LGHDT, CDR2 YNNKEL (reference sequence). The length of the CDR3 is 15 residues. Losses at the gene ends were 3 bases for V and 4 bases for J; bases not matched to a gene: 6.

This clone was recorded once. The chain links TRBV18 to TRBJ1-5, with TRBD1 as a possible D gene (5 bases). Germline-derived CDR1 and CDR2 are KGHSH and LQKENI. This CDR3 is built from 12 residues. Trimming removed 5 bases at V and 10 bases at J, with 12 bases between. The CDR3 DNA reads TGTGCCAGCTCATCAACAGGCCTCCCCCAGCATTTT. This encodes CASSSTGLPQHF.

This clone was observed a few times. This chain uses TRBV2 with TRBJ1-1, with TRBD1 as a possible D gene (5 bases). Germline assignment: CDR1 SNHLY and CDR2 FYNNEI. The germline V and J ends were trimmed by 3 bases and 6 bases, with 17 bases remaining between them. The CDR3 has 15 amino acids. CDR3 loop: CASSETSGSVAEAFF. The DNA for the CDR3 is TGTGCCAGCAGTGAGACCTCAGGGTCCGTCGCTGAAGCTTTCTTT. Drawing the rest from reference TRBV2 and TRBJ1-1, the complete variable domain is EPEVTQTPSHQVTQMGQEVILRCVPISNHLYFYWYRQILGQKVEFLVSFYNNEISEKSEIFDDQFSVERPDGSNFTLKIRSTKLEDSAMYFCASSETSGSVAEAFFGQGTRLTVV.

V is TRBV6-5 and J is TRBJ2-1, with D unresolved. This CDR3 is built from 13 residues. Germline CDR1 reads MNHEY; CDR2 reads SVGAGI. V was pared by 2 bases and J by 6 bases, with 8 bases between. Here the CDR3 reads CASSYGSRNEQFF. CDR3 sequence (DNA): TGTGCCAGCAGTTACGGTTCGCGCAATGAGCAGTTCTTC.

The CDR3, as DNA: TGTGCCTGGAGCACCAGGGGTGGTTTGGACGGTGAAGCTTTCTTT. This gives the protein CAWSTRGGLDGEAFF. This rearrangement joins TRBV30 to TRBJ1-1, with a tentative D call TRBD1 (6 bases). Germline V lookup: CDR1 GTSNPN, CDR2 SVGIG (reference sequence). Trimming left V 3 bases short and J 7 bases short, with 21 bases between. The CDR3 loop spans 15 amino acids.

CDR3 DNA sequence: TGTGCCAGCAGCCAAGCGTGGGAGGCGCAAGAGACCCAGTACTTC. As protein: CASSQAWEAQETQYF. This chain connects TRBV3-1 (or the pseudogene TRBV3-2) to TRBJ2-5, with D possibly TRBD2 on 6 matching bases. Per the germline V gene, CDR1 is LGHDT and CDR2 is YNNKEL (reference sequence). V was shortened by 1 base and J by 2 bases, with 11 bases between the two germline ends. CDR3 length equals 15 residues.

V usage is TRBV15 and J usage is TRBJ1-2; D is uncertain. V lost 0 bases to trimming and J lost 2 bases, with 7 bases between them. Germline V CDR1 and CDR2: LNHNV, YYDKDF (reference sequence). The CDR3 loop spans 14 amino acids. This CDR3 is CATSRETPNYGYTF. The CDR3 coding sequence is TGTGCCACCAGCAGAGAGACTCCAAACTATGGCTACACCTTC.

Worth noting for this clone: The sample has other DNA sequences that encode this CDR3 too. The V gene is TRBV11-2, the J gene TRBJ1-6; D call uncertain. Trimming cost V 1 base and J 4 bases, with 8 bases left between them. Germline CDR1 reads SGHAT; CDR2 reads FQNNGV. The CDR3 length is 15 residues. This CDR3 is CASSLGPGYNSPLHF. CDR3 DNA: TGTGCCAGCAGCTTAGGCCCCGGTTATAATTCACCCCTCCACTTT.

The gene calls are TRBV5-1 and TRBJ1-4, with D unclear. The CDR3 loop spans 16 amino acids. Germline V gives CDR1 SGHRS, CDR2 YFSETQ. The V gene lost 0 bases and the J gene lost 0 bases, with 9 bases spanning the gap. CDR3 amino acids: CASSLDLVATNEKLFF. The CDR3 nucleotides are TGCGCCAGCAGCTTGGATTTAGTTGCAACTAATGAAAAACTGTTTTTT.

The CDR3 DNA is TGTGCCAGCAGCTTAGACAGGGGGGGGACCGGGGAGCTGTTTTTT. Amino acid sequence: CASSLDRGGTGELFF. The J gene is TRBJ2-2, the V gene TRBV7-6; the D gene is possibly TRBD1 (8 bases). Germline V gene sequence: CDR1 SGHVS, CDR2 FNYEAQ. Trimming removed 1 base at V and 5 bases at J, with 11 bases between. The CDR3 loop spans 15 amino acids.

In DNA, the CDR3 is TGTGCCAGTAGTACGCACAGGGACAACTATGGCTACACCTTC. Translation gives CASSTHRDNYGYTF. The genes are TRBV19 and TRBJ1-2, with TRBD1 as a possible D gene (6 bases). This CDR3 comprises 14 residues. Germline V gene lookup returns CDR1 LNHDA and CDR2 SQIVND (reference sequence). V shed 4 bases and J shed 2 bases, with 11 bases lying between them.